Each of the 31 T cell receptor beta chains below was sequenced from the same sample in a study of cytomegalovirus exposure and HLA in healthy donors (TCRdb year 2017). The protocol used for the library was the immunoSEQ multiplex PCR assay. For the multiplex PCR, a mixture combining 60 forward primers for TCR Vbeta segments and 13 reverse primers for TCR Jbeta segments was used. TCRdb mirrors the immuneACCESS table, restricted to in-frame sequences. Some clones are absent from its copies; in checked studies, under half trace to an unresolved V gene, and the reason for the others is unknown. Across this sample there are approximately 160,000 clones, with 60% to 85% seen only once. Of the sample, roughly 7.3% falls within the top ten clones. The sequencing sample was made of PBMCs. The receptors derive from a male donor in good health and CMV-seropositive.

The genes are TRBV9 and TRBJ2-1; 7 bases are shared with TRBD2. Unmatched junction bases numbered 15, after V lost 0 bases and J lost 6 bases. Germline lookup yields CDR1 SGDLS and CDR2 YYNGEE. This CDR3 region has 18 residues. The CDR3 sequence: CASSVGSGGGTQSNEQFF. The DNA for the CDR3 is TGTGCCAGCAGCGTAGGAAGTGGGGGGGGGACTCAGTCCAATGAGCAGTTCTTC.

This chain joins TRBV5-1 and TRBJ1-1, with a possible D match to TRBD1 (5 bases). V was shortened by 2 bases and J by 3 bases, with 8 bases between the two germline ends. Germline V lookup: CDR1 SGHRS, CDR2 YFSETQ. This CDR3 is built from 13 residues. This CDR3 reads CASSLRGHTEAFF. CDR3 nucleotides: TGCGCCAGCAGCTTAAGGGGCCACACTGAAGCTTTCTTT.

J is TRBJ2-7 and V is TRBV4-3; a weak D match, TRBD2 (5 bases). The CDR3 length is 15 residues. Trimming took 0 bases from V and 2 from J, leaving 11 bases between them. Germline CDR1 and CDR2: LGHNA and YSLEER. The CDR3 coding sequence is TGCGCCAGCAGCCAAGAGGAGGCGGAGACCTACGAGCAGTACTTC. It is translated as CASSQEEAETYEQYF.

The CDR3 protein is CASNRQGNQPQHF. The CDR3 DNA reads as TGTGCCAGCAATAGACAGGGGAATCAGCCCCAGCATTTT. The chain carries TRBV6-5 and TRBJ1-5; TRBD1 matches at 8 bases. The V and J ends lost 7 bases and 4 bases, in that order; junction bases with no gene match: 3. The CDR3 length is 13 residues. Germline loops: CDR1 MNHEY, CDR2 SVGAGI.

The rearrangement uses TRBV30 and TRBJ1-1, with 11 bases identical to TRBD1. Germline V gives CDR1 GTSNPN, CDR2 SVGIG (reference sequence). The V segment lost 7 bases and the J segment 1 base; nucleotides outside the gene matches: 5. The CDR3 runs to 14 residues. The CDR3: CAYPGQGANTEAFF. The CDR3 DNA is TGTGCCTACCCCGGACAGGGGGCGAACACTGAAGCTTTCTTT.

The J gene is TRBJ1-1, the V gene TRBV6-6; D unclear. Trimming took 6 bases from V and 6 from J, leaving 14 bases between them. The CDR3 has 13 amino acids. Germline V gene data show CDR1 as MNHNY and CDR2 as SVGAGI (reference sequence). For the CDR3, the DNA is TGTGCCAGCAGCGGGTCAGGAGGAGCTGAAGCTTTCTTT. Protein sequence: CASSGSGGAEAFF.

The CDR3, as DNA: TGCAGCGTTGCCACAGGGGCTGGAAACACCATATATTTT. It encodes CSVATGAGNTIYF. V usage is TRBV29-1 and J usage is TRBJ1-3, with 7 bases that match TRBD1. Germline V gives CDR1 SQVTM, CDR2 ANQGSEA. CDR3 length: 13 residues. J lost 2 bases, V lost 4 bases, and 2 bases had no gene match.

This clone was counted a few times. This chain links TRBV14 with TRBJ2-2; TRBD2 might be the D (7 bases). The CDR3 runs to 16 residues. V was shortened by 6 bases and J by 6 bases, with 20 bases between the two germline ends. Germline-derived CDR1 and CDR2 are SGHDN and FVKESK. CDR3: CASRPSGGLFAGELFF. The CDR3 bases are TGTGCCAGCAGGCCCTCGGGGGGCCTTTTCGCCGGGGAGCTGTTTTTT.

V is TRBV5-4 and J is TRBJ1-1; 8 bases are a match to TRBD1. The CDR3 contains 15 residues. The germline CDR1 and CDR2 sequences are SGHNT and YYREEE (reference sequence). The ends lost 2 bases at V and 1 base at J; junction bases unmatched: 4. The CDR3 is CASSLVQGENTEAFF. The CDR3 DNA reads as TGTGCCAGCAGCTTAGTACAGGGGGAGAACACTGAAGCTTTCTTT.

V usage is TRBV11-2 and J usage is TRBJ1-5; possibly TRBD1 for D (6 bases). The CDR3 runs 14 residues. Trimming pared 4 bases from V and 3 bases from J, leaving 10 bases between. The germline gives CDR1 SGHAT, CDR2 FQNNGV. The CDR3 sequence: CASSSGQNNQPQHF. Here the CDR3 DNA reads TGTGCCAGCAGCTCCGGACAGAACAATCAGCCCCAGCATTTT.

The V and J genes are TRBV6-5 and TRBJ2-3; 9 positions match TRBD1. Germline V CDR1 and CDR2: MNHEY, SVGAGI. Unmatched junction bases numbered 5, after V lost 5 bases and J lost 2 bases. This CDR3 comprises 15 residues. For the CDR3, the DNA is TGTGCCAGCAGTCGGACAGGGGTATCCACAGATACGCAGTATTTT. Encoded protein: CASSRTGVSTDTQYF.

The genes are TRBV27 and TRBJ1-3; TRBD1 agrees at 8 bases. After removal of 4 bases from V and 7 bases from J, the junction contained 3 bases not matched to a gene. This CDR3 comprises 13 residues. The germline gives CDR1 MNHEY, CDR2 SMNVEV (reference sequence). CDR3 sequence reads: CASSSDRGNTIYF. CDR3 in DNA: TGTGCCAGCAGTTCTGACAGGGGCAACACCATATATTTT.

The chain couples TRBV7-3 to TRBJ1-6; D ambiguous. The ends were cut back, 2 bases at V and 7 bases at J, with 9 bases in the middle. CDR3 length: 14 amino acids. The germline CDR1 and CDR2 sequences are SGHTA and FQGTGA. CDR3 nucleotide sequence: TGTGCCAGCAGCTTAGAGGGAGGGAATTCACCCCTCCACTTT. Translating gives CASSLEGGNSPLHF.

The rearrangement joins TRBV25-1 to TRBJ1-2, with a possible D match to TRBD1 (5 bases). This CDR3 is built from 13 residues. CDR1 and CDR2 (germline): MGHDK, SYGVNS. V lost 7 bases and J lost 6, with 15 bases in between. This chain's CDR3 is CASTRLGGDGYTF. CDR3 nucleotides: TGTGCCAGCACCAGACTCGGGGGAGATGGCTACACCTTC.

The chain is built from TRBV19 and TRBJ1-3; D gene unclear. Germline V gene data show CDR1 as LNHDA and CDR2 as SQIVND (reference sequence). The length of the CDR3 is 15 residues. Between the trimmed V and J ends, which lost 3 bases and 4 bases, there was a span of 13 bases. For the CDR3, the DNA is TGTGCCAGTAGTATCGAGCAAACCCTCGGAAACACCATATATTTT. This gives the protein CASSIEQTLGNTIYF.

The V call is TRBV9, the J call TRBJ2-7; D perhaps matches TRBD1 (6 bases). V was shortened by 4 bases and J by 2 bases, with 16 bases between the two germline ends. There are 15 residues in the CDR3. Germline CDR1 reads SGDLS; CDR2 reads YYNGEE. Here the CDR3 reads CASSPYQGRPYEQYF. The CDR3 region has the DNA TGTGCCAGCAGCCCATACCAGGGGCGACCCTACGAGCAGTACTTC.

V usage is TRBV6-6 and J usage is TRBJ1-2, with a possible D match to TRBD1 (6 bases). CDR3 length equals 16 residues. V lost 5 bases and J lost 4, with 20 bases in between. The germline gives CDR1 MNHNY, CDR2 SVGAGI (reference sequence). The CDR3 sequence is CASSQTTTGALYGYTF. CDR3 DNA: TGTGCCAGCAGTCAAACTACGACAGGCGCTCTCTATGGCTACACCTTC.

The rearrangement joins TRBV6-5 to TRBJ2-7, with D possibly being TRBD2 (5 bases). Trimming left V 6 bases short and J 6 bases short, with 21 bases between. The CDR3 runs to 15 residues. Germline V gene data show CDR1 as MNHEY and CDR2 as SVGAGI. The CDR3 sequence: CASSRAEQNSGEQYF. In DNA, the CDR3 is TGTGCCAGCAGCCGAGCGGAACAGAACTCTGGCGAGCAGTACTTC.

The V gene is TRBV11-1, the J gene TRBJ2-7, with 11 bases fitting TRBD1. The V gene's germline CDR1 is SGHAT and CDR2 FQDESV (reference sequence). Trimming took 5 bases from V and 4 from J; bases not matched to a gene: 4. The CDR3 totals 14 residues. The DNA for the CDR3 is TGTGCCAGCAGCCAGGACAGGGGGCCATACGAGCAGTACTTC. It translates to CASSQDRGPYEQYF.

The gene calls are TRBV18 and TRBJ1-2; D possibly corresponds to TRBD1 (6 bases). Looked up from germline, CDR1 is KGHSH and CDR2 is LQKENI. V was shortened by 3 bases and J by 0 bases, with 11 bases between the two germline ends. This CDR3 has 15 residues. The CDR3 protein is CASSPGTQPNYGYTF. The CDR3 coding sequence is TGTGCCAGCTCACCCGGGACACAGCCTAACTATGGCTACACCTTC. Filled out from reference TRBV18 and TRBJ1-2, the complete variable domain reads NAGVMQNPRHLVRRRGQEARLRCSPMKGHSHVYWYRQLPEEGLKFMVYLQKENIIDESGMPKERFSAEFPKEGPSILRIQQVVRGDSAAYFCASSPGTQPNYGYTFGSGTRLTVV.

The chain carries TRBV20-1 and TRBJ2-1, with D possibly TRBD2 on 7 matching bases. Per the germline V gene, CDR1 is DFQATT and CDR2 is SNEGSKA (reference sequence). Trimming took 8 bases from V and 11 from J, leaving 10 bases between them. The CDR3 contains 9 residues. CDR3 coding DNA: TGCAGTACGGGGGGCCAGCAGTTCTTC. Its protein product is CSTGGQQFF.

The chain links TRBV10-1 to TRBJ2-2, with TRBD2 identical over 7 bases. The V segment lost 4 bases and the J segment 4 bases; nucleotides outside the gene matches: 3. The CDR3 has 14 amino acids. Looked up from germline, CDR1 is WNHNN and CDR2 is SYGVQD (reference sequence). CDR3 sequence: CASSGGEGTGELFF. The DNA for the CDR3 is TGCGCCAGCAGTGGCGGGGAGGGCACCGGGGAGCTGTTTTTT.

This chain links TRBV10-3 with TRBJ2-3; D might be TRBD2 (7 bases). CDR3 length equals 14 residues. Trimming took off 8 bases at V and 5 bases at J, with 17 bases between the two ends. The germline CDR1 and CDR2 sequences are ENHRY and SYGVKD. The CDR3 DNA is TGTGCCATCTCAGGAGGGGGGGGCAAAGATACGCAGTATTTT. As protein: CAISGGGGKDTQYF.

This clone appeared a single time. The chain links TRBV15 to TRBJ2-5; TRBD1 is a possible D gene (5 bases). The CDR3 contains 13 residues. Germline V gene data show CDR1 as LNHNV and CDR2 as YYDKDF (reference sequence). With 1 base removed from V and 3 bases from J, the gap between germline ends came to 6 bases. CDR3 residues: CATSRGREETQYF. For the CDR3, the DNA is TGTGCCACCAGCAGAGGCAGGGAAGAGACCCAGTACTTC.

The V call is TRBV27, the J call TRBJ2-5; D remains ambiguous. The germline V gene encodes CDR1 MNHEY and CDR2 SMNVEV (reference sequence). The CDR3 totals 15 residues. V was trimmed by 2 bases and J by 0 bases, leaving 10 bases between them. The CDR3 DNA follows: TGTGCCAGCAGTTTAGGTGGCTTGTACCAAGAGACCCAGTACTTC. It translates to CASSLGGLYQETQYF.

The chain links TRBV18 to TRBJ1-3; the D gene is possibly TRBD1 (5 bases). The V end was cut by 3 bases, the J end by 1 base, with 7 bases between. Germline CDR1 and CDR2: KGHSH and LQKENI. The CDR3 covers 14 residues. The CDR3 DNA sequence: TGTGCCAGCTCACCTCAGGGTTCTGGAAACACCATATATTTT. It specifies CASSPQGSGNTIYF.

The rearrangement uses TRBV12-2 and TRBJ1-5; TRBD1, the D gene given by the table, was not confirmed from the DNA. TRBV12-2 is reported as a pseudogene. The CDR3 spans 20 residues. The CDR3 protein is CASRFQPSGTPAKENQPQHF. The CDR3 nucleotides are TGTGCAAGTCGCTTCCAACCCTCCGGGACACCGGCGAAGGAGAATCAGCCCCAGCATTTT.

The CDR3 DNA sequence: TGCAGCGTTGTACAGGGGGCCGCAGATACGCAGTATTTT. Residues: CSVVQGAADTQYF. The chain couples TRBV29-1 to TRBJ2-3; 9 nucleotides line up with TRBD1. Germline CDR1 SQVTM, CDR2 ANQGSEA. CDR3 length equals 13 residues. The V gene end was trimmed by 4 bases and the J gene end by 4 bases; junction bases not matched to a gene: 3.

This sequence joins TRBV9 and TRBJ2-5, with D possibly matching TRBD2 (6 bases). The germline V gene encodes CDR1 SGDLS and CDR2 YYNGEE. The CDR3 is made up of 15 amino acids. V lost 4 bases and J lost 1, with 14 bases in between. CDR3 coding DNA: TGTGCCAGCAGCTGGAGGGGTAGCGCCCAAGAGACCCAGTACTTC. Translating gives CASSWRGSAQETQYF.

V and J are TRBV5-4 and TRBJ1-2; 7 bases align to TRBD1. The trim removed 4 bases at V and 5 bases at J, leaving 8 bases unmatched. Germline V gene sequence: CDR1 SGHNT, CDR2 YYREEE (reference sequence). The CDR3 length is 14 residues. The CDR3 coding sequence is TGTGCCAGCAGCACCACCGGGACAGCGTATGGCTACACCTTC. Translated, it gives CASSTTGTAYGYTF.

The V call is TRBV30, the J call TRBJ1-6; perhaps TRBD1 as D (5 bases). The V gene lost 5 bases and the J gene lost 9 bases, with 32 bases spanning the gap. CDR3 size: 19 residues. Germline-derived CDR1 and CDR2 are GTSNPN and SVGIG (reference sequence). In DNA, the CDR3 is TGTGCCTGGGCATTGGATACTCAACGCGGGGGAATTCGTACTTCACCCCTCCACTTT. It encodes CAWALDTQRGGIRTSPLHF. Based on the CDR3 plus reference TRBV30 and TRBJ1-6, the full variable domain is SQTIHQWPATLVQPVGSPLSLECTVEGTSNPNLYWYRQAAGRGLQLLFYSVGIGQISSEVPQNLSASRPQDRQFILSSKKLLLSDSGFYLCAWALDTQRGGIRTSPLHFGNGTRLTVT.